A selection of T cell receptor beta chains follows, all from one sample in a study of regulatory T cells in long-lasting Graves disease. TCRdb recomputed calls from the multiplex PCR reads with MiXCR, one row per CDR3 protein. The profile shows approximately 490,000 distinct CDR3 sequences, roughly 15% of them singletons. These data also formed part of another study, on T cells in Graves' hyperthyroidism and ophthalmopathy.

The sample in question was peripheral blood mononuclear cells (PBMCs), obtained at new diagnosis, from a patient treated with antithyroid drugs. These receptors were taken from a man in his forties with Graves disease. The CDR3 runs from the conserved cysteine through the conserved F or W.

cdr3_aa v_call
CASSDAGSEQYF TRBV2
CASRDIANTGELFF TRBV2
CASSQAYRAPNTEAFF TRBV3-1
CASSPGDGYEQYF TRBV18
CASSLSSGSEQFF TRBV28
CASTLGSGYEQYF TRBV6-1
CSAIKDRDEQFF TRBV20-1
CASSGGSSTADPQHF TRBV28
CASSPDRVSFF TRBV2
CASSLGGSTGELFF TRBV7-2
CASSLEFSPRGEQFF TRBV7-9
CSVGAADTQYF TRBV29-1
CASSIASGSNQPQHF TRBV19
CASSRTSGQIYNEQFF TRBV28
CASSSTGDYEQYF TRBV5-5
CATSAQSGTGELFF TRBV24-1
CASSPPLAREQYF TRBV19
CASSLGVLEQFF TRBV12-3/TRBV12-4
CASSLQISYGYTF TRBV6-1
CASSRQREGPEQFF TRBV4-1
CASSPLAGGPGDTQYF TRBV6-1
CASSPSPAGSSYEQYF TRBV18
CASSTLTGVSTPYEQYF TRBV4-1
CASGRDYLENNEQFF TRBV11-1
CASSSTGRSSGATGGANVLTF TRBV5-1
CASSYTARRQETQYF TRBV6-5
CASSFFRGASNQPQHF TRBV28
CSVGQPNIQYF TRBV20-1
CASTTSGSPHEQFF TRBV6-1
CASSRPGAGETQYF TRBV27